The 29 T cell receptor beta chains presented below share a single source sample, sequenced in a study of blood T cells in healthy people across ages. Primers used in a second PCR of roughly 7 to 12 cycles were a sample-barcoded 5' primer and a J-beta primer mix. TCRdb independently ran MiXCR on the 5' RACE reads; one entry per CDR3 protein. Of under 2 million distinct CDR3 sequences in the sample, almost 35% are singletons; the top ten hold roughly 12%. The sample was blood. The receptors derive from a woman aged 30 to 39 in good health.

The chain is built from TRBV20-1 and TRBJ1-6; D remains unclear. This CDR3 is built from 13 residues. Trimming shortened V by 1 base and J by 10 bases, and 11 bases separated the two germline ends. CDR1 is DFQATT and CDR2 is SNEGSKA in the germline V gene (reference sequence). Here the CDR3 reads CSARGGMGSPLHF. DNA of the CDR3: TGCAGTGCTAGAGGAGGGATGGGCTCACCCCTCCACTTT.

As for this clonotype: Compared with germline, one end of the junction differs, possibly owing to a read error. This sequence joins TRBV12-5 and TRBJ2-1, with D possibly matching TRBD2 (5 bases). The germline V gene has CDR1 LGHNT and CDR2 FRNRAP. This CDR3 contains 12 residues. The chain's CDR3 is CASNEGANERFF. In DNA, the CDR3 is TGTGCTTCTAACGAGGGAGCAAATGAGCGGTTCTTC.

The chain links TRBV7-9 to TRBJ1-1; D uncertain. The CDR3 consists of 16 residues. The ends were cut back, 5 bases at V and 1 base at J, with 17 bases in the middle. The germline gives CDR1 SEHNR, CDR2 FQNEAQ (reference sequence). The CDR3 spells CASSPGSGRPNTEAFF. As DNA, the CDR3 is TGTGCCAGCAGCCCTGGGTCGGGCAGACCGAACACTGAAGCTTTCTTT. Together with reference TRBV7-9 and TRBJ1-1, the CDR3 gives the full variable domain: DTGVSQNPRHKITKRGQNVTFRCDPISEHNRLYWYRQTLGQGPEFLTYFQNEAQLEKSRLLSDRFSAERPKGSFSTLEIQRTEQGDSAMYLCASSPGSGRPNTEAFFGQGTRLTVV.

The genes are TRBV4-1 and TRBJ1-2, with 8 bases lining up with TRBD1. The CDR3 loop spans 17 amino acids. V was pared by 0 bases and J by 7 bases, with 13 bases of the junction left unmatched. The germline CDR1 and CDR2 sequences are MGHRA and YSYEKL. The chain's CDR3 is CASSQDPRAGGLRGYTF. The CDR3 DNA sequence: TGCGCCAGCAGCCAAGATCCCAGGGCAGGGGGCTTACGTGGCTACACCTTC.

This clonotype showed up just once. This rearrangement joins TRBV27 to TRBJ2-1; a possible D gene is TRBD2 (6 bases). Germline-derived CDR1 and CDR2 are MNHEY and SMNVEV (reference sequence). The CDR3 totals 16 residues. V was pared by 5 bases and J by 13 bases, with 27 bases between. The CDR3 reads CASSPLAGPTGETQFF. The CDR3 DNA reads TGTGCCAGCAGTCCATTGGCGGGCCCTACGGGAGAGACCCAGTTCTTC.

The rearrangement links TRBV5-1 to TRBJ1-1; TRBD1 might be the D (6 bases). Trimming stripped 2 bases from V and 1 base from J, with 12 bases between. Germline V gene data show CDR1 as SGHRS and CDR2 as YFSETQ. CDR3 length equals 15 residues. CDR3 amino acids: CASSLRRDKNTEAFF. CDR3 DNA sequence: TGCGCCAGCAGCTTAAGAAGGGACAAGAACACTGAAGCTTTCTTT.

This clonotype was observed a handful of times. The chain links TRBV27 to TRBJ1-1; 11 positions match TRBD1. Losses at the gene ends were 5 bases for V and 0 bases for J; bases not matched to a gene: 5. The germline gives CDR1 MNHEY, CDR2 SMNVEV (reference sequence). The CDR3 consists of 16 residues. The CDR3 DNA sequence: TGTGCCAGCAGTAAGGACAGGGGGCTTGTGAACACTGAAGCTTTCTTT. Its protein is CASSKDRGLVNTEAFF.

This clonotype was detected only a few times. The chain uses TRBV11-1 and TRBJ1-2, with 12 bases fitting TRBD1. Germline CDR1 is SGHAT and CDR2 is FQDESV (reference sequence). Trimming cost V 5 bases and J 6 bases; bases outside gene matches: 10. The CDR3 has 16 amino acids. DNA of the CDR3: TGTGCCAGCAGCCACGGGGCTGGGACAGGGGGCGATGGCTACACCTTC. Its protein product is CASSHGAGTGGDGYTF.

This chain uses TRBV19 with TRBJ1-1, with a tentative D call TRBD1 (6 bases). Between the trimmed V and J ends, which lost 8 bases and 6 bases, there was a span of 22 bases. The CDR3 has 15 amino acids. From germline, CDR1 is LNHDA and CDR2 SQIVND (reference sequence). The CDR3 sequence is CASGRLPKDRPEAFF. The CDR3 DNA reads TGTGCCAGTGGCCGTCTTCCTAAGGACAGACCTGAAGCTTTCTTT.

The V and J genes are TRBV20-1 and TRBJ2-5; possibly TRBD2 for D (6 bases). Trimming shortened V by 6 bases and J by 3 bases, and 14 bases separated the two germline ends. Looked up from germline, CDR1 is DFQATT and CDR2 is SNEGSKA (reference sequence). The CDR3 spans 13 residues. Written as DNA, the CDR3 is TGCAGTGCGCCCGCGGGGTGGGAAGAGACCCAGTACTTC. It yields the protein CSAPAGWEETQYF.

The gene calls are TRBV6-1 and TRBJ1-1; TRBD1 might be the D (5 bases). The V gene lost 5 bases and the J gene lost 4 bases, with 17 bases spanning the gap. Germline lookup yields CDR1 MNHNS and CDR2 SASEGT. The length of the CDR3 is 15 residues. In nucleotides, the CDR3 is TGTGCCAGCAGTACGAGAGGGGCAGGATTCACTGAAGCTTTCTTT. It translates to CASSTRGAGFTEAFF.

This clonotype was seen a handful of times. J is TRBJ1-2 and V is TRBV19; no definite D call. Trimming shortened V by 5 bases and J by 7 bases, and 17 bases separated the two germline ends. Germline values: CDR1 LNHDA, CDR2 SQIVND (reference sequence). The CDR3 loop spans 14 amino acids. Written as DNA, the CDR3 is TGTGCCAGTAGTTCGAAGGATCCGGTCAGTGGCTACACCTTC. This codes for CASSSKDPVSGYTF.

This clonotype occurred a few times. CDR3 coding DNA: TGCAGTGCTAGAGACGAGCGGCGAATTGGCTACGAGCAGTACTTC. It codes for CSARDERRIGYEQYF. This chain uses TRBV20-1 with TRBJ2-7, with D possibly matching TRBD2 (5 bases). Germline values: CDR1 DFQATT, CDR2 SNEGSKA (reference sequence). This CDR3 has 15 amino acids. Trimming removed 0 bases at V and 3 bases at J, with 15 bases between.

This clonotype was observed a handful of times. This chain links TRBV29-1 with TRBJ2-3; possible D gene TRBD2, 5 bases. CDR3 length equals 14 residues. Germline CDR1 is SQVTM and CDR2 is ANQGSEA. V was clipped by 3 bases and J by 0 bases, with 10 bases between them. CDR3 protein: CSVDLGASTDTQYF. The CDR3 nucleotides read TGCAGCGTTGATTTGGGAGCGAGCACAGATACGCAGTATTTT.

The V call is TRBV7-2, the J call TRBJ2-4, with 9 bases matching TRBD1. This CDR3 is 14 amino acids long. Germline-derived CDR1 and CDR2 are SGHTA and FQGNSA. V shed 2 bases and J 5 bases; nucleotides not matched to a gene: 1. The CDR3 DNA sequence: TGTGCCAGCAGCTTACGGACAGGGGAAAACATTCAGTACTTC. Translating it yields CASSLRTGENIQYF.

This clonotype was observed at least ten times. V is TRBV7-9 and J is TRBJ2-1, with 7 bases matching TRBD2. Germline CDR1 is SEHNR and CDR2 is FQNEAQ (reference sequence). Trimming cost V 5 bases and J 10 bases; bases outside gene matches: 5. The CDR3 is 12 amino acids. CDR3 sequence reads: CASSTGGLEQFF. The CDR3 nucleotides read TGTGCCAGCAGCACCGGGGGGTTAGAGCAGTTCTTC.

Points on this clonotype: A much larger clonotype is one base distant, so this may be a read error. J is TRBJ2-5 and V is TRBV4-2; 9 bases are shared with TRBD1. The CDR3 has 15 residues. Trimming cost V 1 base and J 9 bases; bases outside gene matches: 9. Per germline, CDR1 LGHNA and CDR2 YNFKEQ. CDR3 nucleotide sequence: TGTGCCAGCAGCCAAGGGGGGGGACAGGGTCGTCCCCAGTACTTC. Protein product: CASSQGGGQGRPQYF.

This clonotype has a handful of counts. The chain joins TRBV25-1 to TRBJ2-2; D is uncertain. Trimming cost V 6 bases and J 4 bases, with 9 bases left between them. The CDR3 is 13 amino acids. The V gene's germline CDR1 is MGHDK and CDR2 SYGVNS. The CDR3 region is CASRMKSTGELFF. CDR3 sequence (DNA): TGTGCCAGCAGAATGAAGAGCACCGGGGAGCTGTTTTTT.

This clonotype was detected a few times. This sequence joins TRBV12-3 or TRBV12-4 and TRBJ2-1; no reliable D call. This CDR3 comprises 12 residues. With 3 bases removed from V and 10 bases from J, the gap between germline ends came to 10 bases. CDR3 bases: TGTGCCAGCAGTTTTGGTAGTCGCGAGCAGTTCTTC. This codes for CASSFGSREQFF.

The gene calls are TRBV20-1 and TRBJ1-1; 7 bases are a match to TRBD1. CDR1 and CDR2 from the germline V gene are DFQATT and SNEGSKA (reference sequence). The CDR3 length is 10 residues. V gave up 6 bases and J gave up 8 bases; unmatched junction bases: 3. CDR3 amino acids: CSARQGEAFF. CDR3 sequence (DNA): TGCAGTGCACGACAGGGAGAAGCTTTCTTT.

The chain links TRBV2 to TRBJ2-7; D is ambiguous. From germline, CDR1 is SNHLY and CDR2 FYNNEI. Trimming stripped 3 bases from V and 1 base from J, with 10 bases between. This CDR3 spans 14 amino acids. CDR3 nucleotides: TGTGCCAGCAGTGAGGAGCAGGAATCCTACGAGCAGTACTTC. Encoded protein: CASSEEQESYEQYF.

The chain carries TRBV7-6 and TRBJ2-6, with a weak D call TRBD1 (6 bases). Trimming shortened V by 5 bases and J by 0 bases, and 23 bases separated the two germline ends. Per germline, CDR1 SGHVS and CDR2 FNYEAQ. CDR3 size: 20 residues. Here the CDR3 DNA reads TGTGCCAGCAGCCTAATGCAAAGGACAGTAATAAGCTCTGGGGCCAACGTCCTGACTTTC. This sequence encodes CASSLMQRTVISSGANVLTF.

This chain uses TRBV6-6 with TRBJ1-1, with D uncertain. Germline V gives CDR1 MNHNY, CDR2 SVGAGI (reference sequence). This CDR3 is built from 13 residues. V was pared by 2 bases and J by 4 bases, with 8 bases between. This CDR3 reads CASSYPQLTEAFF. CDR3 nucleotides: TGTGCCAGCAGTTACCCCCAGCTCACTGAAGCTTTCTTT.

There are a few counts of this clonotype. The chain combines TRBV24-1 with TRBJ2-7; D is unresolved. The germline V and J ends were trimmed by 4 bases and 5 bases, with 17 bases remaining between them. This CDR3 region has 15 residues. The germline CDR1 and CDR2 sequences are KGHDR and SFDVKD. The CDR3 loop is CATSDSRQIVHEQYF. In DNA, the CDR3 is TGTGCCACCAGTGACAGTCGACAAATCGTCCACGAGCAGTACTTC.

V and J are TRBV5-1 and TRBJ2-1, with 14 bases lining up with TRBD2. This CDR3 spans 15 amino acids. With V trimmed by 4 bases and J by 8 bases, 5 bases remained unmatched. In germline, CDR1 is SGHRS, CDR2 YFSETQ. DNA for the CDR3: TGCGCCAGCAGCAGGGGACTAGCGGGAGTAGATGAGCAGTTCTTC. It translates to CASSRGLAGVDEQFF.

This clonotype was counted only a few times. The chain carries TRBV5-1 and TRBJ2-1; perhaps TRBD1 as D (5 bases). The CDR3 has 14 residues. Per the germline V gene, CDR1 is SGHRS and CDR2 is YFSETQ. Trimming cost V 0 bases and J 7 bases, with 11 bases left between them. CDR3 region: CASSLEGHLNEQFF. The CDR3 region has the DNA TGCGCCAGCAGCTTGGAGGGGCACCTTAATGAGCAGTTCTTC.

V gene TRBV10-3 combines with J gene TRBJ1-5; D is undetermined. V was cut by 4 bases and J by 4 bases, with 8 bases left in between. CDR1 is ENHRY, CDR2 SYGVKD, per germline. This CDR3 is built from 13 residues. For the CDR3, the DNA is TGTGCCATCAGTGGGACCGAGAATCAGCCCCAGCATTTT. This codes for CAISGTENQPQHF.

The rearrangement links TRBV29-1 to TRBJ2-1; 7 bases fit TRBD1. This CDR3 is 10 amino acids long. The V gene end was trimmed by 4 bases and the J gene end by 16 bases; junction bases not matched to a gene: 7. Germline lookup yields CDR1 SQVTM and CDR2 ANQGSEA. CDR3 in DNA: TGCAGCGTTGCTCCGGGACAGATATTCTTC. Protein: CSVAPGQIFF.

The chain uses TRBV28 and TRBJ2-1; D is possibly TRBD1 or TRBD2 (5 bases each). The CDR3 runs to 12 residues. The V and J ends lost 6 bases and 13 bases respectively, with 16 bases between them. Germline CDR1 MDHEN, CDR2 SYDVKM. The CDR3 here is CASSPTFGAQFF. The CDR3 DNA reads TGTGCCAGCAGCCCAACGTTCGGGGCCCAGTTCTTC. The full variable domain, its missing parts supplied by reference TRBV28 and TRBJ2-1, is DVKVTQSSRYLVKRTGEKVFLECVQDMDHENMFWYRQDPGLGLRLIYFSYDVKMKEKGDIPEGYSVSREKKERFSLILESASTNQTSMYLCASSPTFGAQFFGPGTRLTVL.